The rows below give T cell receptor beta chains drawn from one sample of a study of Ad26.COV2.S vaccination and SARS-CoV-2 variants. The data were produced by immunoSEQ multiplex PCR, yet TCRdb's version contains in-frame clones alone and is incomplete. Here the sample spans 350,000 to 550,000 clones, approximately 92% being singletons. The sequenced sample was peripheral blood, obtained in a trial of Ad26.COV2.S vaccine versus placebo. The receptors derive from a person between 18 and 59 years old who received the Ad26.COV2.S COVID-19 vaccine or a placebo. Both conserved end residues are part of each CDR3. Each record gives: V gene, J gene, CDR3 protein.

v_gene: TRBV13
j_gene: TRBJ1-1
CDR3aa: CASSFVAGDTEAFF

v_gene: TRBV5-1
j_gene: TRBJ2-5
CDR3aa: CASSLLARGQETQYF

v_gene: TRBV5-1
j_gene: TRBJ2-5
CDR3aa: CASSHGTSRETQYF

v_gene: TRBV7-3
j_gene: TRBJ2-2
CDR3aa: CASSPTGAITGELFF

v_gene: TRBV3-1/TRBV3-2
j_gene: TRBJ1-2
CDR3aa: CASSQPWDREKDGYTF

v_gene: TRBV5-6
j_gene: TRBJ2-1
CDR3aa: CATARGLSYNEQFF

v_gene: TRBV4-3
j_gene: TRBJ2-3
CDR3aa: CASSQAGEMGTDTQYF

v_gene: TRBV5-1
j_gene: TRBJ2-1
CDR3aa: CASSSHLSNEQFF

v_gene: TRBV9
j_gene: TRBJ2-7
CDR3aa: CASSARQGADEQYF

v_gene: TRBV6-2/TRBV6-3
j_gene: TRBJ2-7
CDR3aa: CASSLLGRSYEQYF

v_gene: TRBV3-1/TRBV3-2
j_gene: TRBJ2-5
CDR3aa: CASSQVGHLAGMETQYF

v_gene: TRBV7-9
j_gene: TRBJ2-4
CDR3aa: CASSFSKNIQYF

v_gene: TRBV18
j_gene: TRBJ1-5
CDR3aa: CASSPGAGRSNQPQHF

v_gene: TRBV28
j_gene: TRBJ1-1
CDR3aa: CASSLWARAEAFF

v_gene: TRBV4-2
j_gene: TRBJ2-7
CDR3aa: CASSREFGGGREQYF

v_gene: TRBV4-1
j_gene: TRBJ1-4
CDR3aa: CASSQEYRGGGEKLFF

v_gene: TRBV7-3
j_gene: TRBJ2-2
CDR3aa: CASSRDGANTGELFF

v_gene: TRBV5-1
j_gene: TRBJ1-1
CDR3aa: CASSSGLILNTEAFF

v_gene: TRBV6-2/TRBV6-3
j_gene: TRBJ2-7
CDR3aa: CASSFSSGGAFEQYF